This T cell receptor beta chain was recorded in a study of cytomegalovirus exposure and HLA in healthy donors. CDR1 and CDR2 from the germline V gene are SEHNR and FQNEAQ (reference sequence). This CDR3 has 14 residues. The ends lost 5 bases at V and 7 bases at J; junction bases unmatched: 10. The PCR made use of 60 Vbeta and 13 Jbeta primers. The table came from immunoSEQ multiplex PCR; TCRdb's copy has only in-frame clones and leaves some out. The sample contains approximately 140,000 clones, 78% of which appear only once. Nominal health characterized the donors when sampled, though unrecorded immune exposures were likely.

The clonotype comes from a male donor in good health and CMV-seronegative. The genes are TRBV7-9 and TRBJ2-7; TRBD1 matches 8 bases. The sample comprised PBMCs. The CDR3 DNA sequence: TGTGCCAGCAGCCCGGGACAGGACCTCAGGGAGCAGTACTTC. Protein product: CASSPGQDLREQYF.